The source of this TCR beta chain is a study of blood T cell repertoires in COVID-19. The wider study: Researchers got acute and convalescent COVID-19 samples from the United States, Italy and Spain. The analysed material was cDNA or gDNA that came from T cells, B-cell-depleted T cells, or PBMCs.

V gave up 5 bases and J gave up 0 bases, with 23 bases separating them. Per the germline V gene, CDR1 is MNHEY and CDR2 is SVGEGT. The CDR3 contains 19 residues. Under the authors' procedure: Researchers report that nucleated cell counts were estimated from reference gene primer amplification. This table comes from immunoSEQ multiplex PCR, and its TCRdb copy is limited to in-frame clones, with some not included. D and trimming come from the DNA, and the V and J calls and clone size come from that table. The sample holds about 150,000 clones; more than 75% are singletons and the top ten take approximately 40%.

The sequenced sample consisted of peripheral blood. This TCR came from a man between 45 and 60 years old who had recovered from COVID-19. The chain joins TRBV6-2 or TRBV6-3 to TRBJ1-5; D might be TRBD1 (6 bases). CDR3 protein: CASSDVGTTNMDSNQPQHF. The CDR3 nucleotides are TGTGCCAGCAGTGACGTCGGGACAACCAATATGGATAGCAATCAGCCCCAGCATTTT.